The sequence of this T cell receptor (beta chain) was determined in a study of blood T cell repertoires in COVID-19. Study background: Sites across the United States, Italy and Spain contributed samples from acute and convalescent COVID-19. The analysed material was cDNA or gDNA that came from T cells, B-cell-depleted T cells, or PBMCs.

From germline, CDR1 is SEHNR and CDR2 FQNEAQ (reference sequence). V was pared by 3 bases and J by 7 bases, with 12 bases between. CDR3 size: 13 residues. Original analysis: For nucleated cells, counts were estimated from reference gene primer amplification. The table came from immunoSEQ multiplex PCR; TCRdb's copy has only in-frame clones and leaves some out. V, J and clone size derive from that table, while D and trimming were established from the DNA sequence. Here the sample spans roughly 230,000 clones, over 75% being singletons. The chain has TRBV7-9 and TRBJ1-2, with TRBD1 as a possible D gene (5 bases). The sample was peripheral blood. This clonotype originated in a human donor in a cohort sampled during active COVID-19. Here the CDR3 DNA reads TGTGCCAGCAGCTTCACACAGGAAGGTGGCTACACCTTC. It specifies CASSFTQEGGYTF.